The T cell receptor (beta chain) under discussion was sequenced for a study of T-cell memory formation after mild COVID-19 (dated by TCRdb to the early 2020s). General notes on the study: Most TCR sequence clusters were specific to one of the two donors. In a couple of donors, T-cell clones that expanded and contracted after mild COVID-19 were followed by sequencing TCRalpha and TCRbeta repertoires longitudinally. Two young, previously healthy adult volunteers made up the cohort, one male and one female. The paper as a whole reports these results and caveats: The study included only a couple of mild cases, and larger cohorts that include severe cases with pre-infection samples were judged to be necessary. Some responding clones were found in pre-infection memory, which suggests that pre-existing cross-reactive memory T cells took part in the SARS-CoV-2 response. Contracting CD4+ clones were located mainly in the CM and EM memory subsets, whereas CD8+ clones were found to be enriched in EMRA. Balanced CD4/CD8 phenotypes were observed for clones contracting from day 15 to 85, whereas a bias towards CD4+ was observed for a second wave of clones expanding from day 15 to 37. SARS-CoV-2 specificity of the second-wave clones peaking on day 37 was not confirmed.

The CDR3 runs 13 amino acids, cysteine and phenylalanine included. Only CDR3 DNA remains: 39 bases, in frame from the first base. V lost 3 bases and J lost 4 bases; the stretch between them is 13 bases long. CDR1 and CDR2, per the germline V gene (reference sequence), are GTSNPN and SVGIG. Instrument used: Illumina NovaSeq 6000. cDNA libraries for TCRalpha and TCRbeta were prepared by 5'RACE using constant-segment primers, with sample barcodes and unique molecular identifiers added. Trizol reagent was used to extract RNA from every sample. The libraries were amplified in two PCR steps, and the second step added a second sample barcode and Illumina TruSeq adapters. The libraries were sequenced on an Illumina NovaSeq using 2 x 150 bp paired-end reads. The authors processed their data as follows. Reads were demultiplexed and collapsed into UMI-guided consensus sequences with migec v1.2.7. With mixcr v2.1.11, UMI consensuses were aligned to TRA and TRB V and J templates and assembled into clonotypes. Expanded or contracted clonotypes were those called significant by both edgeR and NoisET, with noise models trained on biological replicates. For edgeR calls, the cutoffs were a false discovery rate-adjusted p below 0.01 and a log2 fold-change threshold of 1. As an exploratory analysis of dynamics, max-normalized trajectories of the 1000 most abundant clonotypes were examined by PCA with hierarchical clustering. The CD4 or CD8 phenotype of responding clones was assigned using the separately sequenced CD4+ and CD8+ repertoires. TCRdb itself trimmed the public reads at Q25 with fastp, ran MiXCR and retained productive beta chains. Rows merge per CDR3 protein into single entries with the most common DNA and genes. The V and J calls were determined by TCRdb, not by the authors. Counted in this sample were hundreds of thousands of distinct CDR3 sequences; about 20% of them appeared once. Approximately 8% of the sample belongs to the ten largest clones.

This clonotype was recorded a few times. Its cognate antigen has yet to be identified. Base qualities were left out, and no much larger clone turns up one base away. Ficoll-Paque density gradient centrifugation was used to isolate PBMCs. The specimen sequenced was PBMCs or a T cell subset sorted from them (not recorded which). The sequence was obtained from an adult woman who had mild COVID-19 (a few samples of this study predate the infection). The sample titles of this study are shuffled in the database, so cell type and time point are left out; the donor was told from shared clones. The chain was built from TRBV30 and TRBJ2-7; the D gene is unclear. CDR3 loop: CAWRSEPEYEQYF. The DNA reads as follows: TGTGCCTGGAGAAGTGAGCCGGAGTACGAGCAGTACTTC.